The 12 T cell receptor beta chains below were found in one sample sequenced in a study of blood T cell repertoires in COVID-19. Profiling relied on immunoSEQ multiplex PCR, and the TCRdb table lists in-frame clones only, not all of them. The table includes roughly 100,000 clones, roughly 84% detected once. The sample consisted of peripheral blood. All receptors come from a human donor in a cohort sampled during active COVID-19.

V gene TRBV4-2 combines with J gene TRBJ1-2; 9 bases agree with TRBD1. This CDR3 comprises 14 residues. V lost 4 bases to trimming and J lost 8 bases; unmatched junction nucleotides: 8. Germline lookup yields CDR1 LGHNA and CDR2 YNFKEQ. The CDR3 region is CASSRDRVYRGYTF. The DNA of the CDR3 is TGTGCCAGCAGCCGGGACAGGGTTTATCGGGGCTACACCTTC.

The rearrangement uses TRBV30 and TRBJ1-4; 7 positions match TRBD1. This CDR3 is 12 amino acids long. The germline CDR1 and CDR2 sequences are GTSNPN and SVGIG (reference sequence). V trimming: 7 bases; J trimming: 6 bases; junction bases outside the gene matches: 5. As DNA, the CDR3 is TGTGCCTCCTCAGGGGGGTATGAAAAACTGTTTTTT. Protein: CASSGGYEKLFF. Full variable domain (outside the CDR3, taken from reference TRBV30 and TRBJ1-4): SQTIHQWPATLVQPVGSPLSLECTVEGTSNPNLYWYRQAAGRGLQLLFYSVGIGQISSEVPQNLSASRPQDRQFILSSKKLLLSDSGFYLCASSGGYEKLFFGSGTQLSVL.

The chain combines TRBV19 with TRBJ1-6; D is ambiguous. Trimming took off 3 bases at V and 7 bases at J, with 7 bases between the two ends. This CDR3 spans 13 amino acids. The V gene's germline CDR1 is LNHDA and CDR2 SQIVND (reference sequence). As DNA, the CDR3 is TGTGCCAGTAGTATTGCGAGGAATTCACCCCTCCACTTT. Protein product: CASSIARNSPLHF.

The DNA for the CDR3 is TGTGCCAGCAGCTTGGGGGGGGGCCGAGGAAGGGGCACTGAAGCTTTCTTT. Translated: CASSLGGGRGRGTEAFF. The chain has TRBV5-4 and TRBJ1-1, with D tentatively TRBD1 (6 bases). The length of the CDR3 is 17 residues. Germline CDR1 reads SGHNT; CDR2 reads YYREEE (reference sequence). V dropped 0 bases and J dropped 4 bases, with 19 bases sitting between them.

The chain links TRBV6-2 or TRBV6-3 to TRBJ1-5; 7 bases match TRBD1. Looked up from germline, CDR1 is MNHEY and CDR2 is SVGEGT. CDR3 length: 14 residues. The trim removed 5 bases at V and 3 bases at J, leaving 4 bases unmatched. The CDR3 nucleotides read TGTGCCAGCAGTCAGGGGGAGCTCAATCAGCCCCAGCATTTT. This translates into CASSQGELNQPQHF.

The rearrangement links TRBV21-1 to TRBJ1-2; the DNA was not used to check the table's D call, TRBD1. TRBV21-1 is noted as a pseudogene. CDR3 length: 18 amino acids. CDR3 region: CASSKGHPEQGIDYGYTF. DNA of the CDR3: TGTGCCAGCAGCAAAGGACATCCTGAGCAGGGTATTGACTATGGCTACACCTTC.

CDR3 sequence reads: CASSLDASGRRQFF. The CDR3 DNA follows: TGTGCCAGCAGCTTAGACGCTAGCGGGCGTAGACAGTTCTTC. The chain is built from TRBV11-2 and TRBJ2-1; 8 bases agree with TRBD2. V dropped 0 bases and J dropped 13; count of bases not matched to a gene: 8. CDR3 length: 14 amino acids. Per the germline V gene, CDR1 is SGHAT and CDR2 is FQNNGV.

In its sample, this clone was seen a few times. The chain links TRBV19 to TRBJ1-5; D gene ambiguous. CDR1 is LNHDA, CDR2 SQIVND, per germline (reference sequence). The V end was cut by 3 bases, the J end by 5 bases, with 17 bases between. CDR3 length equals 16 residues. CDR3 coding DNA: TGTGCCAGTAGTATTTGGGCCCTCGGAGGATATCAGCCCCAGCATTTT. Translation: CASSIWALGGYQPQHF.

The chain carries TRBV18 and TRBJ1-1, with D tentatively TRBD1 (5 bases). Deletions cut 3 bases from V and 0 bases from J, with 11 bases between. Per the germline V gene, CDR1 is KGHSH and CDR2 is LQKENI. This CDR3 is 15 amino acids long. CDR3 nucleotide sequence: TGTGCCAGCTCACCCTTACAGGTCGTGAACACTGAAGCTTTCTTT. Protein sequence: CASSPLQVVNTEAFF. Looking up the rest from reference TRBV18 and TRBJ1-1 gives the full variable domain: NAGVMQNPRHLVRRRGQEARLRCSPMKGHSHVYWYRQLPEEGLKFMVYLQKENIIDESGMPKERFSAEFPKEGPSILRIQQVVRGDSAAYFCASSPLQVVNTEAFFGQGTRLTVV.

The V and J genes are TRBV18 and TRBJ1-2; D is perhaps TRBD1 (6 bases). The CDR3 runs 14 residues. The germline CDR1 and CDR2 sequences are KGHSH and LQKENI. V lost 2 bases and J 6 bases, leaving 13 bases between the germline ends. The CDR3 DNA sequence: TGTGCCAGCTCACCAACAGGGCTGGCGGATGGCTACACCTTC. Its translation is CASSPTGLADGYTF.

Concerning this clone: At one boundary the junction diverges from the germline segment, which might be a read error. This chain links TRBV10-3 with TRBJ2-7, with 14 nucleotides matching TRBD2. This CDR3 comprises 17 residues. The germline CDR1 and CDR2 sequences are ENHRY and SYGVKD. The CDR3 loop reads CAISESGTSGSAYEQYF. The CDR3 DNA reads TGTGCCATCAGCGAGTCCGGGACTAGCGGGAGTGCCTACGAGCAGTACTTC.

The chain is built from TRBV28 and TRBJ2-3; the D is unclear. Germline assignment: CDR1 MDHEN and CDR2 SYDVKM. This CDR3 comprises 13 residues. Deletions cut 5 bases from V and 2 bases from J, with 8 bases between. CDR3: CASSLVATDTQYF. The DNA of the CDR3 is TGTGCCAGCAGTCTTGTGGCCACAGATACGCAGTATTTT.